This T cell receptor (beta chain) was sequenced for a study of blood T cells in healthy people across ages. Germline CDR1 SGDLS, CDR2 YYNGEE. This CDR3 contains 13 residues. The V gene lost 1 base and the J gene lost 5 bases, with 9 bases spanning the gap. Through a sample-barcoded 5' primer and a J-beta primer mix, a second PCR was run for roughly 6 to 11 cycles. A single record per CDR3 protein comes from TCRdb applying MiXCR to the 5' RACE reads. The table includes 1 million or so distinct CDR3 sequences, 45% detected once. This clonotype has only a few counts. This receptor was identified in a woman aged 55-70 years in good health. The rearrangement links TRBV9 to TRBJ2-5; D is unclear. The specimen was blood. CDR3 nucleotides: TGTGCCAGCAGCGTATCCCCCGAGGAGACCCAGTACTTC. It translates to CASSVSPEETQYF.